This T cell receptor (beta chain) was captured by sequencing in a study of blood T cells in healthy people across ages. Study findings and constraints: Because donor CMV status was unknown, expanded clonotype changes were possibly confounded.

Extractions gave at least 6 micrograms of total RNA per sample. CDR3 length equals 13 residues. Per the germline V gene, CDR1 is KGHDR and CDR2 is SFDVKD. V was trimmed by 5 bases and J by 2 bases, leaving 8 bases between them. With a J-beta primer mix and a sample-barcoded 5' primer, a second PCR ran roughly 6 to 11 cycles. Carrying 12 random nucleotides, a template-switch adaptor labeled each individual cDNA molecule. TCRdb used MiXCR to reprocess the 5' RACE reads, holding one entry per CDR3 protein. The sample shows hundreds of thousands of distinct CDR3 sequences, about 53% of them seen only once. Concerning this clonotype itself: Its antigen is as yet unknown.

The chain joins TRBV24-1 to TRBJ2-5; D is possibly TRBD2 (5 bases). This receptor was taken from a man in his sixties in good health. Sequenced input: blood. This CDR3 is CATSGAVQETQYF. CDR3 nucleotide sequence: TGTGCCACCAGTGGAGCGGTACAAGAGACCCAGTACTTC.